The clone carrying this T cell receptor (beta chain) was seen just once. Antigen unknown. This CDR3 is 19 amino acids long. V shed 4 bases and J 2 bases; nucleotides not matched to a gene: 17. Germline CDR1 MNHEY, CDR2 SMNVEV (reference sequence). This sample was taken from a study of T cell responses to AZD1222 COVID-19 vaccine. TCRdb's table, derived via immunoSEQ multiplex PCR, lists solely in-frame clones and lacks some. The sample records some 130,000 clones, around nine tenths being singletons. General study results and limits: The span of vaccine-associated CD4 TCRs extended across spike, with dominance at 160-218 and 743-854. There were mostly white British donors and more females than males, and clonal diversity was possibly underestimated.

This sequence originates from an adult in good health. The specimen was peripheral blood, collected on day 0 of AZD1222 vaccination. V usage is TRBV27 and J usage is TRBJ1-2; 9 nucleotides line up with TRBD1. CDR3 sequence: CASSSYHARGTGRNYGYTF. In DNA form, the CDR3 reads TGTGCCAGCAGTTCCTACCACGCGCGCGGGACAGGGAGGAACTATGGCTACACCTTC.